Listed below are T cell receptor beta chains from one sample, sequenced in a study of naive and memory T cell subsets. TCRdb fed the UMI-ligation and nested PCR reads into MiXCR, producing one record per CDR3 protein. The table records approximately 100,000 distinct CDR3 sequences, more than 14% of them present only once. The source material was naive CD8+ T cells from blood. These receptors all come from a human donor in good health. Both conserved end residues are part of each CDR3. A D gene is named only where the DNA matches it firmly. A row's size may be missing; if present it is once, few, many or a size class.

v_call	j_call	clone_size	d_call	cdr3_aa	cdr3_nt
TRBV4-3	TRBJ2-1	-	-	CASSQGAGPSYNEQFF	TGCGCCAGCAGCCAAGGGGCGGGCCCATCCTACAATGAGCAGTTCTTC
TRBV10-3	TRBJ2-7	few	-	CAISRDTDPYEQYF	TGTGCCATCAGCAGGGACACGGACCCCTACGAGCAGTACTTC
TRBV28	TRBJ2-7	many	-	CASSGKGSGYEQYF	TGTGCCAGCAGCGGTAAGGGGAGCGGGTACGAGCAGTACTTC
TRBV13	TRBJ2-7	-	TRBD1	CTSSLGQVYEQYF	TGTACCAGCAGCTTAGGACAGGTTTACGAGCAGTACTTC
TRBV27	TRBJ2-1	few	-	CASSPDAEEREQFF	TGTGCCAGCAGTCCCGATGCGGAGGAGCGTGAGCAGTTCTTC
TRBV7-2	TRBJ1-6	few	-	CASSSTGPFNSPLHF	TGTGCCAGCAGCTCGACGGGACCTTTTAATTCACCCCTCCACTTT
TRBV7-9	TRBJ2-7	many	TRBD2	CASSLLGLAEPYEQYF	TGTGCCAGCAGCTTACTGGGACTAGCGGAACCCTACGAGCAGTACTTC
TRBV21-1	TRBJ2-3	few	-	CASSSRAGGPVSQYF	TGTGCCAGCAGCTCCCGGGCGGGGGGCCCGGTGTCGCAGTATTTT
TRBV27	TRBJ2-4	few	TRBD1	CASSLTGAKNIQYF	TGTGCCAGCAGTTTGACAGGGGCCAAAAACATTCAGTACTTC
TRBV12-3/TRBV12-4	TRBJ2-4	few	-	CASTPGRGTTKGDIQYF	TGTGCCAGCACCCCTGGACGGGGGACCACCAAAGGAGACATTCAGTACTTC
TRBV6-2/TRBV6-3	TRBJ1-5	few	TRBD1	CASSFPTGPVNQPQHF	TGTGCCAGCAGTTTCCCGACAGGGCCGGTCAATCAGCCCCAGCATTTT
TRBV9	TRBJ2-1	-	TRBD2	CASSASGTYNEQFF	TGTGCCAGCAGCGCTAGCGGGACCTACAATGAGCAGTTCTTC
TRBV14	TRBJ2-2	-	-	CASSVFSGSANTGELFF	TGTGCCAGCAGCGTCTTCAGCGGCAGCGCGAACACCGGGGAGCTGTTTTTT
TRBV7-9	TRBJ2-3	-	TRBD2	CASSSGLAPDTQYF	TGTGCCAGCAGCTCCGGACTAGCCCCAGATACGCAGTATTTT
TRBV9	TRBJ2-7	-	TRBD2	CASSDPLAGGSDTYEQYF	TGTGCCAGCAGCGACCCCCTCGCGGGGGGATCAGACACCTACGAGCAGTACTTC
TRBV12-3/TRBV12-4	TRBJ2-3	-	TRBD2	CASRGAGLAGGWSDTQYF	TGTGCCAGCAGAGGGGCCGGACTAGCGGGAGGATGGTCAGATACGCAGTATTTT
TRBV14	TRBJ2-3	few	-	CASSQDLVDSSGWDTQYF	TGTGCCAGCAGCCAAGATCTGGTGGACAGTTCGGGATGGGATACGCAGTATTTT
TRBV29-1	TRBJ2-3	many	-	CSVLALRDADTQYF	TGCAGCGTTCTCGCGCTACGGGACGCAGATACGCAGTATTTT
TRBV25-1	TRBJ2-7	many	TRBD2	CASSDPAGGAYEQYF	TGTGCCAGCAGTGATCCTGCGGGGGGAGCCTACGAGCAGTACTTC
TRBV29-1	TRBJ1-2	few	-	CSVPPNYGYTF	TGCAGCGTGCCGCCGAATTATGGCTACACCTTC
TRBV6-2/TRBV6-3	TRBJ1-1	few	-	CASSYRTDQGEAFF	TGTGCCAGCAGTTACAGGACGGATCAAGGGGAAGCTTTCTTT
TRBV20-1	TRBJ1-5	-	TRBD1	CSATTGGQPQHF	TGCAGTGCTACGACAGGGGGGCAGCCCCAGCATTTT
TRBV12-3/TRBV12-4	TRBJ2-1	-	-	CASSPTSEDRNEQFF	TGTGCCAGCAGCCCGACTAGCGAGGACAGGAATGAGCAGTTCTTC
TRBV15	TRBJ1-5	-	-	CATSGSMDRDQPQHF	TGTGCCACCAGCGGATCGATGGACAGAGATCAGCCCCAGCATTTT
TRBV24-1	TRBJ1-2	-	-	CATSDLQGGNYGYTF	TGTGCCACCAGTGATTTGCAGGGCGGGAACTATGGCTACACCTTC
TRBV7-9	TRBJ2-1	-	-	CASSTVRAYNEQFF	TGTGCCAGCAGCACGGTGAGGGCCTACAATGAGCAGTTCTTC
TRBV11-1	TRBJ2-3	-	-	CASSSDLTDTQYF	TGTGCCAGCAGCTCCGATCTCACAGATACGCAGTATTTT
TRBV4-2	TRBJ2-3	-	-	CASSQYIGGTDTQYF	TGTGCCAGCAGCCAATATATCGGGGGCACAGATACGCAGTATTTT
TRBV29-1	TRBJ1-2	many	-	CSAADGTYGYTF	TGCAGCGCAGCGGACGGTACCTATGGCTACACCTTC
TRBV10-1	TRBJ2-7	many	-	CASSGESRPKLYEQYF	TGCGCCAGCAGTGGGGAATCGAGGCCGAAACTCTACGAGCAGTACTTC
TRBV10-2	TRBJ2-1	-	-	CASILAGRGEQFF	TGCGCCAGCATCCTAGCAGGAAGGGGTGAGCAGTTCTTC
TRBV3-1	TRBJ2-5	-	-	CASGRGEQETQYF	TGTGCCAGCGGGCGGGGCGAGCAAGAGACCCAGTACTTC
TRBV29-1	TRBJ2-3	few	TRBD2	CSAGTSGGDTQYF	TGCAGCGCTGGGACTAGCGGGGGAGATACGCAGTATTTT
TRBV12-3/TRBV12-4	TRBJ2-7	-	-	CASSLRDGTYEQYF	TGTGCCAGCAGTCTCCGGGACGGGACCTACGAGCAGTACTTC
TRBV4-3	TRBJ2-7	-	-	CASSQVRGGAGGSYEQYF	TGCGCCAGCAGCCAAGTAAGGGGTGGAGCGGGTGGTTCCTACGAGCAGTACTTC
TRBV15	TRBJ2-4	-	-	CATSSSKGPLAKNIQYF	TGTGCCACCAGCTCATCCAAGGGCCCGTTAGCCAAAAACATTCAGTACTTC
TRBV27	TRBJ1-1	many	TRBD1	CASSQTGWYGTEAFF	TGTGCCAGCAGTCAGACAGGGTGGTACGGCACTGAAGCTTTCTTT
TRBV27	TRBJ1-1	-	-	CASNGEGGPNTEAFF	TGTGCCAGCAATGGGGAGGGGGGCCCGAACACTGAAGCTTTCTTT
TRBV11-2	TRBJ2-5	few	-	CASSLDLIQGRGLETQYF	TGTGCCAGCAGCTTAGATCTAATCCAGGGTCGAGGGTTAGAGACCCAGTACTTC
TRBV7-2	TRBJ1-2	few	-	CASSLGGQGYVLRGYTF	TGTGCCAGCAGCTTAGGGGGTCAGGGATACGTCTTACGCGGCTACACCTTC
TRBV4-1	TRBJ2-7	-	-	CASSQGLPTYEQYF	TGCGCCAGCAGCCAAGGCCTGCCTACCTACGAGCAGTACTTC
TRBV28	TRBJ2-7	-	TRBD2	CASSLSLAAGAYEQYF	TGTGCCAGCAGTTTAAGCCTAGCGGCGGGAGCGTACGAGCAGTACTTC
TRBV29-1	TRBJ2-1	few	TRBD2	CSATAGGNNEQFF	TGCAGCGCTACCGCGGGGGGGAACAATGAGCAGTTCTTC